The 26 T cell receptor beta chains below were found in one sample sequenced in a study of cytomegalovirus exposure and HLA in healthy donors. Sequencing used immunoSEQ multiplex PCR; TCRdb keeps in-frame clones, though not all of them. The data contain 150,000 to 200,000 clones, approximately 86% of them singletons. The sequencing input was PBMCs. All receptors come from a man aged 30 to 39 in good health and CMV-seropositive.

The rearrangement links TRBV4-3 to TRBJ2-3; D is unclear. CDR1 is LGHNA, CDR2 YSLEER, per germline. The V gene lost 2 bases and the J gene lost 3 bases, with 15 bases spanning the gap. This CDR3 has 16 amino acids. The CDR3 bases are TGCGCCAGCAGCCAACAGGCAGTGGGGTTTACAGATACGCAGTATTTT. Its translation: CASSQQAVGFTDTQYF.

The J gene is TRBJ2-7, the V gene TRBV27; 9 bases align to TRBD2. V shed 6 bases and J 3 bases; nucleotides not matched to a gene: 12. Germline V CDR1 and CDR2: MNHEY, SMNVEV (reference sequence). The CDR3 has 16 residues. The CDR3 DNA reads as TGTGCCAGCAGGCTAGCGGGACCGCCCTTACACTACGAGCAGTACTTC. It is translated as CASRLAGPPLHYEQYF.

The chain joins TRBV10-3 to TRBJ1-2; 9 bases fit TRBD1. This CDR3 spans 12 amino acids. V lost 7 bases and J lost 5; bases outside the gene matches: 2. The germline gives CDR1 ENHRY, CDR2 SYGVKD. CDR3 sequence reads: CAITGTGYGYTF. CDR3 DNA: TGTGCCATCACCGGGACAGGGTATGGCTACACCTTC.

This clone was seen a single time. The gene calls are TRBV7-2 and TRBJ2-3; D perhaps matches TRBD1 (5 bases). The V gene's germline CDR1 is SGHTA and CDR2 FQGNSA. The CDR3 has 12 residues. V was clipped by 4 bases and J by 6 bases, with 8 bases between them. CDR3 sequence reads: CASSYPGDTQYF. The CDR3 coding sequence is TGTGCCAGCAGCTATCCAGGGGATACGCAGTATTTT.

The chain links TRBV6-5 to TRBJ2-1, with TRBD2 matching over 7 bases. V lost 5 bases, J lost 0 bases, and 4 bases stayed unmatched. This CDR3 has 15 residues. Germline CDR1 MNHEY, CDR2 SVGAGI. The CDR3 sequence is CASSKLAPSYNEQFF. The CDR3 DNA follows: TGTGCCAGCAGTAAACTAGCGCCCTCCTACAATGAGCAGTTCTTC.

The V gene is TRBV6-6, the J gene TRBJ1-1; D remains unclear. Trimming cost V 0 bases and J 1 base, with 9 bases left between them. Germline V lookup: CDR1 MNHNY, CDR2 SVGAGI (reference sequence). The CDR3 extends over 15 amino acids. CDR3 coding DNA: TGTGCCAGCAGTTACTCTTCTCAGGCGAACACTGAAGCTTTCTTT. This translates into CASSYSSQANTEAFF.

In regard to this clone: Other DNA sequences in this specimen translate into the identical CDR3. The V gene is TRBV11-2, the J gene TRBJ2-7, with D unclear. Germline V lookup: CDR1 SGHAT, CDR2 FQNNGV. The length of the CDR3 is 11 residues. V lost 5 bases and J 7 bases, leaving 9 bases between the germline ends. This chain's CDR3 is CASSPLVEQYF. The CDR3 nucleotides read TGTGCCAGCAGCCCCCTAGTAGAGCAGTACTTC.

This clone was seen only a few times. The chain has TRBV29-1 and TRBJ2-3; no reliable D call. The ends were cut back, 3 bases at V and 6 bases at J, with 10 bases in the middle. This CDR3 is built from 12 residues. Germline V gene data show CDR1 as SQVTM and CDR2 as ANQGSEA. Written as DNA, the CDR3 is TGCAGCGTTGACCCGGAGTCCGATACGCAGTATTTT. Its protein product is CSVDPESDTQYF.

This chain links TRBV30 with TRBJ1-2; possibly TRBD1 for D (5 bases). V was shortened by 3 bases and J by 4 bases, with 15 bases between the two germline ends. The CDR3 covers 14 residues. Germline CDR1 is GTSNPN and CDR2 is SVGIG (reference sequence). CDR3 DNA: TGTGCCTGGAGATATTCTATTAGGGGCTATGGCTACACCTTC. Residues: CAWRYSIRGYGYTF.

The V call is TRBV7-2, the J call TRBJ2-2; no definite D call. CDR1 SGHTA and CDR2 FQGNSA come from the germline V gene. The length of the CDR3 is 14 residues. Trimming cost V 4 bases and J 7 bases, with 13 bases left between them. The CDR3 is CASSSTGVYGELFF. The CDR3 nucleotides read TGTGCCAGCAGCTCCACGGGTGTGTACGGGGAGCTGTTTTTT. The full variable domain, rest sourced from reference TRBV7-2 and TRBJ2-2, is GAGVSQSPSNKVTEKGKDVELRCDPISGHTALYWYRQSLGQGLEFLIYFQGNSAPDKSGLPSDRFSAERTGGSVSTLTIQRTQQEDSAVYLCASSSTGVYGELFFGEGSRLTVL.

This chain uses TRBV5-1 with TRBJ1-6; tentative D call: TRBD1 (5 bases). Trimming stripped 4 bases from V and 12 bases from J, with 17 bases between. The CDR3 is made up of 14 amino acids. Germline CDR1 SGHRS, CDR2 YFSETQ. The DNA for the CDR3 is TGCGCCAGCAGCACCGGGACGCCCGACCTACCCCTCCACTTT. The encoded protein is CASSTGTPDLPLHF.

The chain links TRBV11-3 to TRBJ2-2, with a possible D match to TRBD1 (6 bases). The V gene lost 5 bases and the J gene lost 7 bases, with 23 bases spanning the gap. This CDR3 contains 17 residues. The V gene's germline CDR1 is SGHNT and CDR2 YENEEA. In DNA form, the CDR3 reads TGTGCCAGCAGCCCAAATCGAGGGGCAGGGGAGTTCGGGGAGCTGTTTTTT. It is translated as CASSPNRGAGEFGELFF.

V usage is TRBV4-3 and J usage is TRBJ1-1; a weak D match, TRBD1 (5 bases). V was pared by 0 bases and J by 4 bases, with 12 bases between. CDR1 LGHNA and CDR2 YSLEER come from the germline V gene. The CDR3 loop spans 15 amino acids. This chain's CDR3 is CASSQDRGFPTEAFF. Written as DNA, the CDR3 is TGCGCCAGCAGCCAAGATCGGGGGTTTCCCACTGAAGCTTTCTTT.

The rearrangement uses TRBV5-6 and TRBJ2-2, with a weak D call TRBD2 (5 bases). The CDR3 runs 14 residues. Germline loops: CDR1 SGHDT, CDR2 YYEEEE. Deletions cut 4 bases from V and 0 bases from J, with 7 bases between. CDR3 protein: CASSPGSNTGELFF. The CDR3 nucleotides read TGTGCCAGCAGCCCGGGGTCGAACACCGGGGAGCTGTTTTTT. Together with reference TRBV5-6 and TRBJ2-2, the CDR3 gives the full variable domain: DAGVTQSPTHLIKTRGQQVTLRCSPKSGHDTVSWYQQALGQGPQFIFQYYEEEERQRGNFPDRFSGHQFPNYSSELNVNALLLGDSALYLCASSPGSNTGELFFGEGSRLTVL.

This chain links TRBV20-1 with TRBJ2-1; D remains unclear. Germline V CDR1 and CDR2: DFQATT, SNEGSKA (reference sequence). Between the trimmed V and J ends, which lost 0 bases and 12 bases, there was a span of 9 bases. The CDR3 is 11 amino acids. Here the CDR3 DNA reads TGCAGTGCTAGAGACCCAAGAGGGCAGTTCTTC. Its translation: CSARDPRGQFF.

CDR3 DNA sequence: TGCGCCAGCAGCTTGGCAGCCGGGACTAGCGGGAGGGCGCCAGCAGATACGCAGTATTTT. This translates into CASSLAAGTSGRAPADTQYF. This chain joins TRBV5-1 and TRBJ2-3; 16 bases match TRBD2. With V trimmed by 0 bases and J by 4 bases, 11 bases remained unmatched. Germline-derived CDR1 and CDR2 are SGHRS and YFSETQ. CDR3 length: 20 amino acids.

This clone was picked up one time. The chain combines TRBV25-1 with TRBJ2-1; either TRBD1 or TRBD2 may fit D (5 bases each). From germline, CDR1 is MGHDK and CDR2 SYGVNS. The CDR3 is made up of 13 amino acids. Trimming cost V 3 bases and J 5 bases, with 8 bases left between them. In DNA, the CDR3 is TGTGCCAGCAGTGATGGGGGTGACAATGAGCAGTTCTTC. It translates to CASSDGGDNEQFF.

This chain joins TRBV9 and TRBJ2-5; 8 bases are a match to TRBD2. V lost 3 bases, J lost 1 base, and 8 bases stayed unmatched. Germline loops: CDR1 SGDLS, CDR2 YYNGEE. This CDR3 region has 16 residues. In DNA, the CDR3 is TGTGCCAGCAGCGCATTAGCGGGGACCCTCCAAGAGACCCAGTACTTC. Translating it yields CASSALAGTLQETQYF.

CDR3 nucleotide sequence: TGTGCCAGTAGCCCACACCTCGCCCGGGAAAAACTGTTTTTT. Protein product: CASSPHLAREKLFF. This sequence joins TRBV19 and TRBJ1-4; D ambiguous. Germline CDR1 and CDR2: LNHDA and SQIVND (reference sequence). V gave up 6 bases and J gave up 8 bases, with 16 bases separating them. The length of the CDR3 is 14 residues.

This rearrangement joins TRBV5-1 to TRBJ2-4; possibly TRBD1 or TRBD2 for D (7 bases each). Trimming removed 3 bases from V and 0 bases from J, with 16 bases in between. CDR3 size: 17 residues. Germline assignment: CDR1 SGHRS and CDR2 YFSETQ. The CDR3 bases are TGCGCCAGCAGCTGGGGAGGGACAGACAAAGCCAAAAACATTCAGTACTTC. Protein product: CASSWGGTDKAKNIQYF.

The CDR3 sequence: CASRNRNPQDTQYF. Here the CDR3 DNA reads TGCGCCAGCCGAAACAGGAACCCCCAGGATACGCAGTATTTT. The genes are TRBV5-1 and TRBJ2-3; possible D gene TRBD1, 5 bases. The germline V gene encodes CDR1 SGHRS and CDR2 YFSETQ. This CDR3 region has 14 residues. Trimming took off 7 bases at V and 6 bases at J, with 18 bases between the two ends.

This clone was counted a single time. The V call is TRBV7-6, the J call TRBJ2-1; D is unclear. There are 12 residues in the CDR3. The V and J ends lost 3 bases and 9 bases respectively, with 9 bases between them. In germline, CDR1 is SGHVS, CDR2 FNYEAQ. CDR3 protein: CASSFSLREQFF. CDR3 sequence (DNA): TGTGCCAGCAGCTTCTCTCTACGTGAGCAGTTCTTC.

This clone was detected once. The chain has TRBV11-3 and TRBJ2-1; TRBD1 is a possible D gene (6 bases). Germline CDR1 SGHNT, CDR2 YENEEA. The CDR3 sequence is 15 residues long. The V end lost 5 bases, the J end lost 7 bases, and 18 bases lay between the germline ends. The CDR3 DNA is TGTGCCAGCAGCCAACGAGGGCAGGGGTGGAATGAGCAGTTCTTC. This codes for CASSQRGQGWNEQFF.

This chain joins TRBV18 and TRBJ2-7; 10 bases map to TRBD2. Germline V gives CDR1 KGHSH, CDR2 LQKENI. The CDR3 runs to 15 residues. V shed 0 bases, J shed 4 bases, and the junction held 3 bases outside the gene matches. Here the CDR3 reads CASSPPTSGIYEQYF. DNA of the CDR3: TGTGCCAGCTCACCACCCACTAGCGGGATTTACGAGCAGTACTTC.

This clone was counted a few times. The rearrangement links TRBV30 to TRBJ2-3; D ambiguous. Germline V CDR1 and CDR2: GTSNPN, SVGIG (reference sequence). There are 14 residues in the CDR3. The V end lost 2 bases, the J end lost 4 bases, and 13 bases lay between the germline ends. CDR3 amino acids: CAWSSRVPPDTQYF. Here the CDR3 DNA reads TGTGCCTGGAGTTCCCGGGTACCCCCAGATACGCAGTATTTT.

V is TRBV6-5 and J is TRBJ1-3; a weak D match, TRBD1 (5 bases). This CDR3 comprises 16 residues. Trimming removed 0 bases at V and 2 bases at J, with 11 bases between. Germline values: CDR1 MNHEY, CDR2 SVGAGI. CDR3 loop: CASSYSSRAAGNTIYF. The CDR3 region has the DNA TGTGCCAGCAGTTACTCATCCAGGGCGGCTGGAAACACCATATATTTT.